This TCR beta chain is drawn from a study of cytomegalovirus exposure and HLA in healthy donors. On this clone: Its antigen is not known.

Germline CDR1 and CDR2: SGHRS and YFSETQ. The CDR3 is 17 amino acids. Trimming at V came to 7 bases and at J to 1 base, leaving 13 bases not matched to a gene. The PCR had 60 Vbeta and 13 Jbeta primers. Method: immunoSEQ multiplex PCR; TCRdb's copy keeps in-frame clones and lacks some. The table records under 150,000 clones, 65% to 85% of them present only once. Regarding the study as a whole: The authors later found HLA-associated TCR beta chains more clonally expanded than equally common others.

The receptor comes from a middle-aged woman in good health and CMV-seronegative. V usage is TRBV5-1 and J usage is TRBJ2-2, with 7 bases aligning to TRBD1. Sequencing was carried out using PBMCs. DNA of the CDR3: TGCGCCAGCCTTCCTGTGACAGGGAACCTGAACACCGGGGAGCTGTTTTTT. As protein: CASLPVTGNLNTGELFF.